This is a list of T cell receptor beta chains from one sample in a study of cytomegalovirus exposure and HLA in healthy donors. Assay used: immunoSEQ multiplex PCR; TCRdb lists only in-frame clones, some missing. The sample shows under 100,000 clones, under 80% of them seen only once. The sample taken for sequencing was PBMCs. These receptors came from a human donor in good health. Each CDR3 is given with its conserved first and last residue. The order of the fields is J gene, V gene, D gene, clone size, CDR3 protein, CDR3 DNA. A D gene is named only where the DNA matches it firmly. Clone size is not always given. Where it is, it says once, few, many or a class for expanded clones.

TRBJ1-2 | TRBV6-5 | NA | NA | CASSYSVGYPGYTF | TGTGCCAGCAGTTACAGTGTCGGGTACCCAGGCTACACCTTC
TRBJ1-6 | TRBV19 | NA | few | CASSMTPANSPLHF | TGTGCCAGTAGTATGACACCAGCTAATTCACCCCTCCACTTT
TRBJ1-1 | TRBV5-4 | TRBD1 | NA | CASSLTGGPGEAFF | TGTGCCAGCAGCTTGACAGGGGGACCGGGGGAAGCTTTCTTT
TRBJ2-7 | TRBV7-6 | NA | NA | CASSLLGQEQYF | TGTGCCAGCAGCTTATTGGGGCAGGAGCAGTACTTC
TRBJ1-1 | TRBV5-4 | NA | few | CASSLGKGAPLNTEAFF | TGTGCCAGCAGCTTGGGTAAGGGAGCCCCCCTGAACACTGAAGCTTTCTTT
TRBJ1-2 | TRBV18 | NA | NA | CVSSPPSVNYGYTF | TGTGTCAGCTCACCACCCTCTGTGAACTATGGCTACACCTTC
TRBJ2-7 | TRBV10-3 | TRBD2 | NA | CAISDGLAGASSYEQYF | TGTGCCATCAGTGATGGACTAGCGGGGGCGTCCTCCTACGAGCAGTACTTC
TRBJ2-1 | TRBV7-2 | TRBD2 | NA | CASSSPGGALNEQFF | TGTGCCAGCAGCTCGCCCGGGGGGGCCCTGAATGAGCAGTTCTTC
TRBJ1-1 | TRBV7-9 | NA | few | CASSLDGPGGLGTEAFF | TGTGCCAGCAGCTTAGACGGCCCCGGAGGATTGGGCACTGAAGCTTTCTTT
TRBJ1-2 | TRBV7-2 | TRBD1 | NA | CASSTRTGPYGYTF | TGTGCCAGCAGCACCCGGACAGGGCCCTATGGCTACACCTTC
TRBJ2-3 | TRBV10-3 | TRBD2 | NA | CATERGGPDTQYF | TGTGCCACCGAGCGGGGGGGCCCAGATACGCAGTATTTT
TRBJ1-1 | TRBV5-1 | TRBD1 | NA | CASSGGQGVTTEAFF | TGCGCCAGCAGCGGCGGACAGGGCGTAACCACTGAAGCTTTCTTT
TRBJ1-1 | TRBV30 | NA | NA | CAWSTFYRNTEAFF | TGTGCCTGGAGTACATTTTACCGTAACACTGAAGCTTTCTTT
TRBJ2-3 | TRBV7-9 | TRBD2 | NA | CSSSGNSIAGGPLDTQYF | TGTTCCAGCAGCGGTAATTCAATAGCGGGGGGGCCCTTGGATACGCAGTATTTT
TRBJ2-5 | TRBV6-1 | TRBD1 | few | CASRRQGGIGETQYF | TGTGCCAGCAGGAGACAGGGTGGGATTGGGGAGACCCAGTACTTC
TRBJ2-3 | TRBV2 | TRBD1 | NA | CASSEWSQGVGDTQYF | TGTGCCAGCAGTGAGTGGAGCCAGGGGGTGGGAGATACGCAGTATTTT
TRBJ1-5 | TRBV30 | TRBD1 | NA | CAWSAGFRTGDQPQHF | TGTGCCTGGAGTGCGGGGTTCCGGACAGGGGATCAGCCCCAGCATTTT
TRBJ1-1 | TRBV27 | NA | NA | CASGLMATEAFF | TGTGCCAGCGGTTTGATGGCCACTGAAGCTTTCTTT
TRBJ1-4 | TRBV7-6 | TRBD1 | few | CASSPADRGNEKLFF | TGTGCCAGCAGCCCCGCGGACAGGGGTAATGAAAAACTGTTTTTT
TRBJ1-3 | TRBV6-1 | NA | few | CASSELNPGAGNTIYF | TGTGCCAGCAGTGAACTCAACCCAGGGGCTGGAAACACCATATATTTT
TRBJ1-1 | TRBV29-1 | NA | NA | CSARPGHLGHEAFF | TGCAGCGCTCGACCGGGACACCTGGGACATGAAGCTTTCTTT
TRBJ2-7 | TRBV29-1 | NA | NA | CSVDVAGPVSYEQYF | TGCAGCGTTGATGTGGCGGGACCAGTCTCCTACGAGCAGTACTTC
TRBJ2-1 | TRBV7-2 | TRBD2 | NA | CASSLEVAGGSQFF | TGTGCCAGCAGCTTAGAAGTAGCGGGGGGGTCGCAGTTCTTC
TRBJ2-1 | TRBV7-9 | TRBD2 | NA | CASSHPGLARNEQFF | TGTGCCAGCAGCCACCCCGGACTAGCGCGTAATGAGCAGTTCTTC
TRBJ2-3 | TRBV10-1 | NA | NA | CASSAAGNTQYF | TGCGCCAGCAGTGCGGCCGGGAATACGCAGTATTTT
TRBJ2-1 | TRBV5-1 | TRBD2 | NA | CASSPGGTCYNEQFF | TGCGCCAGCAGCCCGGGGGGAACATGCTACAATGAGCAGTTCTTC
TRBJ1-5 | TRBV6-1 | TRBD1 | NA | CARYRGGRPQHF | TGTGCCAGGTACAGGGGGGGTAGGCCCCAGCATTTT
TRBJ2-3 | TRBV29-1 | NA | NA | CSLSKGFTDTQYF | TGCAGCCTCTCGAAGGGGTTCACAGATACGCAGTATTTT
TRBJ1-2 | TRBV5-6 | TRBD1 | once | CASSGTGVYGYTF | TGTGCCAGCAGCGGGACAGGGGTTTATGGCTACACCTTC
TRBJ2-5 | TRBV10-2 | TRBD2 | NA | CASGTSAKETQYF | TGCGCCAGCGGGACTAGCGCGAAAGAGACCCAGTACTTC
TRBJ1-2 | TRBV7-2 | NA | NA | CASSSPPGGLKGYTF | TGTGCCAGCAGCTCCCCTCCGGGGGGCTTAAAGGGCTACACCTTC
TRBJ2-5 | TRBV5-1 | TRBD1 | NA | CASSRTGTGEETQYF | TGCGCCAGCAGCCGAACCGGGACAGGGGAAGAGACCCAGTACTTC
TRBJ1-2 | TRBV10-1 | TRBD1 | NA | CASSVDRGGGYTF | TGCGCCAGCAGCGTCGACAGGGGAGGAGGCTACACCTTC
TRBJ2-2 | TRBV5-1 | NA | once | CASSLAAGNTGELFF | TGCGCCAGCAGCTTGGCTGCGGGGAACACCGGGGAGCTGTTTTTT
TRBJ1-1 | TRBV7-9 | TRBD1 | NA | CASSPGQGGNTEAFF | TGTGCCAGCAGCCCTGGACAGGGGGGGAACACTGAAGCTTTCTTT